A selection of T cell receptor beta chains follows, all from one sample in a study of Ad26.COV2.S vaccination and SARS-CoV-2 variants. Generated by immunoSEQ multiplex PCR, the TCRdb table keeps only in-frame clones and is missing some. The sample consists of roughly 100,000 clones, around 82% of them appearing once. The sequenced sample was peripheral blood, obtained after recovery from COVID-19. The source is a human donor who had recovered from COVID-19. Each CDR3 is given with its conserved first and last residue. A D gene is named only where the DNA matches it firmly. For some rows the clone size is stated as once, few or many, or as a class when expanded; others skip it.

j_call	v_call	clone_size	d_call	cdr3_aa	cdr3_nt
TRBJ2-7	TRBV7-2	once	.	CASSLALGEPSEQYF	TGTGCCAGCAGCTTAGCGCTGGGGGAGCCCTCCGAGCAGTACTTC
TRBJ2-5	TRBV7-2	.	TRBD2	CANRRLAGIETQYF	TGTGCGAACCGACGACTAGCGGGGATAGAGACCCAGTACTTC
TRBJ2-7	TRBV27	.	.	CASSPQFEGGYEQYF	TGTGCCAGCAGCCCTCAGTTTGAGGGGGGCTACGAGCAGTACTTC
TRBJ1-1	TRBV4-3	.	.	CASSQAWGGNTEAFF	TGCGCCAGCAGCCAAGCTTGGGGGGGGAACACTGAAGCTTTCTTT
TRBJ1-4	TRBV3-1/TRBV3-2	.	.	CASSQELGKLFF	TGTGCCAGCAGCCAAGAGCTGGGAAAACTGTTTTTT
TRBJ1-2	TRBV28	once	.	CATIPQGIAHGYTF	TGTGCCACCATACCTCAGGGGATAGCACATGGCTACACCTTC
TRBJ2-5	TRBV10-2	.	.	CASSESAGGLKYF	TGCGCCAGCAGTGAGTCGGCGGGCGGACTGAAGTACTTC
TRBJ1-5	TRBV7-2	.	.	CASSLWRGSNQPQHF	TGTGCCAGCAGCTTGTGGAGGGGTAGCAATCAGCCCCAGCATTTT
TRBJ1-4	TRBV5-5	.	TRBD1	CASSLYGTGDEKLFF	TGTGCCAGCAGCTTGTATGGGACAGGGGATGAAAAACTGTTTTTT
TRBJ2-5	TRBV4-2	.	.	CASSQDLKQETQYF	TGTGCCAGCAGCCAAGATCTGAAGCAAGAGACCCAGTACTTC
TRBJ1-4	TRBV29-1	.	.	CSVEDGDVDEKLFF	TGCAGCGTTGAAGATGGGGATGTAGATGAAAAACTGTTTTTT
TRBJ2-5	TRBV11-2	few	.	CASSLDRWEETQYF	TGTGCCAGCAGCTTAGATAGGTGGGAAGAGACCCAGTACTTC
TRBJ1-1	TRBV3-1/TRBV3-2	.	TRBD1	CASSPSTGRRNTEAFF	TGTGCCAGCAGCCCGTCGACAGGGAGGAGGAACACTGAAGCTTTCTTT
TRBJ2-3	TRBV30	.	.	CASTFAGSLSTDTQYF	TGTGCCTCAACCTTCGCAGGCAGCTTAAGCACAGATACGCAGTATTTT
TRBJ2-1	TRBV9	.	.	CASSVVGGPYNEQFF	TGTGCCAGCAGCGTAGTGGGGGGGCCCTACAATGAGCAGTTCTTC
TRBJ1-2	TRBV5-1	.	.	CASSPAGSTNYGYTF	TGCGCCAGCAGCCCGGCGGGATCCACTAACTATGGCTACACCTTC
TRBJ1-5	TRBV6-6	.	.	CASSYGAGGNQPQHF	TGTGCCAGCAGTTACGGGGCCGGGGGTAATCAGCCCCAGCATTTT
TRBJ2-1	TRBV6-5	.	.	CAAPLGDRGNNEQFF	TGTGCCGCACCTCTAGGGGACCGAGGGAACAATGAGCAGTTCTTC
TRBJ2-7	TRBV7-2	.	.	CASSLGGTISYEQYF	TGTGCCAGCAGCTTAGGCGGGACAATCTCCTACGAGCAGTACTTC
TRBJ2-7	TRBV7-9	.	TRBD2	CASSSTLAGGEQYF	TGTGCCAGCAGCTCCACCTTAGCGGGGGGCGAGCAGTACTTC
TRBJ2-7	TRBV30	medium-sized	.	CAWSFGDYEQYF	TGTGCCTGGAGTTTCGGGGACTACGAGCAGTACTTC
TRBJ2-1	TRBV27	few	TRBD1	CATKAVTGAYNEQFF	TGTGCCACCAAAGCAGTTACAGGGGCCTACAATGAGCAGTTCTTC
TRBJ1-1	TRBV6-1	.	.	CASSEDWAGTEAFF	TGTGCCAGCAGTGAAGACTGGGCGGGCACTGAAGCTTTCTTT
TRBJ1-4	TRBV4-3	.	.	CASSQDTVLNEKLFF	TGCGCCAGCAGCCAAGATACCGTTTTGAATGAAAAACTGTTTTTT
TRBJ2-1	TRBV7-2	.	TRBD2	CASSSPGSGGGYNEQFF	TGTGCCAGCAGCTCCCCCGGTAGCGGGGGGGGTTACAATGAGCAGTTCTTC
TRBJ1-1	TRBV11-1	few	TRBD1	CASSVGQATEAFF	TGTGCCAGCAGCGTCGGACAGGCCACTGAAGCTTTCTTT
TRBJ1-4	TRBV5-1	.	.	CASSSGAEDEKLFF	TGCGCCAGCAGCTCGGGGGCGGAGGATGAAAAACTGTTTTTT
TRBJ1-1	TRBV24-1	.	.	CATSDRGSSVENTEAFF	TGTGCCACCAGTGATAGGGGGTCTTCCGTCGAGAACACTGAAGCTTTCTTT
TRBJ1-3	TRBV28	.	TRBD1	CASSLSAGQGVNTIYF	TGTGCCAGCAGTTTATCCGCCGGTCAGGGGGTAAACACCATATATTTT
TRBJ2-7	TRBV4-1	.	.	CASSQDDGAHYEQYF	TGCGCCAGCAGCCAAGATGACGGGGCGCACTACGAGCAGTACTTC
TRBJ2-5	TRBV19	.	TRBD1	CATTDRGRRETQYF	TGTGCCACCACGGACAGGGGGCGCCGGGAGACCCAGTACTTC
TRBJ2-5	TRBV6-5	.	.	CASQFLYQETQYF	TGTGCCAGCCAATTTTTGTACCAAGAGACCCAGTACTTC
TRBJ2-1	TRBV7-9	.	.	CASSLAGGPNEQFF	TGTGCCAGCAGCTTAGCTGGGGGGCCCAATGAGCAGTTCTTC
TRBJ1-4	TRBV30	.	.	CAWRVLGAPNEKLFF	TGTGCCTGGCGGGTATTGGGGGCACCGAATGAAAAACTGTTTTTT
TRBJ2-5	TRBV4-1	.	.	CASSQVGGREETQYF	TGCGCCAGCAGCCAAGTGGGCGGCAGGGAAGAGACCCAGTACTTC
TRBJ1-5	TRBV7-2	.	.	CASSSELNQPQHF	TGTGCCAGCAGCTCGGAACTGAATCAGCCCCAGCATTTT
TRBJ2-7	TRBV5-1	.	.	CASSLLSGAYEQYF	TGCGCCAGCAGCTTACTTTCCGGCGCCTACGAGCAGTACTTC
TRBJ2-7	TRBV28	.	.	CASNSFYEQYF	TGTGCCAGCAACAGTTTCTACGAGCAGTACTTC
TRBJ2-7	TRBV2	.	TRBD1	CASATGPHSSYEQYF	TGTGCCAGCGCGACAGGGCCCCATAGCTCCTACGAGCAGTACTTC
TRBJ2-2	TRBV5-1	.	.	CASSLDGEGAGELFF	TGCGCCAGCAGCTTGGACGGAGAAGGGGCCGGGGAGCTGTTTTTT
TRBJ1-1	TRBV10-1	.	.	CASKASGEGGEAFF	TGCGCCAGCAAGGCCTCAGGGGAAGGAGGTGAAGCTTTCTTT
TRBJ2-2	TRBV7-9	.	.	CASRLGDRGTGELFF	TGTGCCAGCAGGCTTGGGGACCGCGGAACCGGGGAGCTGTTTTTT
TRBJ2-2	TRBV10-3	.	.	CAISLGRSRTGELFF	TGTGCCATCAGCCTGGGACGGTCGCGCACCGGGGAGCTGTTTTTT
TRBJ2-6	TRBV18	.	.	CASSISGANVLTF	TGTGCCAGCTCGATATCTGGGGCCAACGTCCTGACTTTC
TRBJ2-3	TRBV7-2	.	TRBD2	CASSLAGGMSTDTQYF	TGTGCCAGCAGCTTAGCGGGGGGGATGAGCACAGATACGCAGTATTTT
TRBJ2-3	TRBV6-6	.	.	CASSVPGTSTDTQYF	TGTGCCAGCAGTGTTCCCGGGACTAGCACAGATACGCAGTATTTT
TRBJ2-4	TRBV6-1	once	.	CASSEVRGEAKNIQYF	TGTGCCAGCAGTGAAGTGCGCGGGGAGGCCAAAAACATTCAGTACTTC
TRBJ2-1	TRBV9	few	.	CASSVNRINNEQFF	TGTGCCAGCAGCGTCAACAGAATTAACAATGAGCAGTTCTTC
TRBJ2-1	TRBV10-2	.	.	CASEGVSYNEQFF	TGCGCCAGCGAGGGGGTGTCCTACAATGAGCAGTTCTTC
TRBJ1-3	TRBV3-1/TRBV3-2	.	.	CASSQLGGNTIYF	TGTGCCAGCAGCCAGCTGGGTGGAAACACCATATATTTT
TRBJ2-5	TRBV5-1	.	.	CASSKGLLGQETQYF	TGCGCCAGCAGCAAGGGGTTACTGGGACAAGAGACCCAGTACTTC
TRBJ1-3	TRBV9	.	.	CASSVAQGHGNTIYF	TGTGCCAGCAGCGTAGCACAGGGCCATGGAAACACCATATATTTT
TRBJ2-5	TRBV6-2/TRBV6-3	.	.	CASSGTWEETQYF	TGTGCCAGCAGTGGGACTTGGGAAGAGACCCAGTACTTC
TRBJ1-3	TRBV25-1	.	.	CASTPGHHNAGTGNTIYF	TGTGCCAGCACCCCGGGACACCATAACGCCGGGACTGGAAACACCATATATTTT